This T cell receptor beta chain was found in a study of T cell responses to AZD1222 COVID-19 vaccine. Points from the study as a whole: Following two doses of AZD1222, Spike-specific TCR breadth and depth rose. Just a handful of people given AZD1222 tested seropositive at baseline. Sampling that yielded the repertoires occurred only after the peak T cell response. CD4 TCRs covered the whole spike, strongest at regions 160-218 and 743-854.

In the case of this clone: Its antigen remains unknown.

The protocol was immunoSEQ multiplex PCR, while the TCRdb copy is restricted to in-frame clones and leaves out a portion. The repertoire has 90,000 to 130,000 clones, around 81% of them found once; the top ten carry 9.4%. The sample in question was peripheral blood, obtained on day 0 of AZD1222 vaccination. The TCR sequence derives from an adult in good health.

The CDR3 region has the DNA TGTGCCAGCAGTCGAGCTATCTCCTACAATGAGCAGTTCTTC. Protein: CASSRAISYNEQFF. This rearrangement joins TRBV6-5 to TRBJ2-1; D is ambiguous. Trimming took 5 bases from V and 0 from J, leaving 8 bases between them. CDR3 length: 14 residues. The germline gives CDR1 MNHEY, CDR2 SVGAGI.